Given below is one TCR beta chain in context. Donors gave 9 to 10 milliliters of peripheral blood apiece. For the second PCR, which ran for about 6 to 11 cycles, a sample-barcoded 5' primer and a J-beta primer mix were used. Each CDR3 protein is one row after TCRdb ran MiXCR on the 5' RACE reads. The sample comprises 700,000 or so distinct CDR3 sequences, 22% of which are singletons, and about 20% rests with the top ten. The data are from a study of blood T cells in healthy people across ages. Germline V lookup: CDR1 SQVTM, CDR2 ANQGSEA. V dropped 2 bases and J dropped 1 base, with 12 bases sitting between them. The CDR3 is 15 residues long.

Specimen: blood. The genes are TRBV29-1 and TRBJ1-5; D is unresolved. The sequence was obtained from a man aged 70 or older in good health. This CDR3 is CSVELLGESNQPQHF. The CDR3 DNA reads TGCAGCGTTGAATTGTTGGGTGAGAGCAATCAGCCCCAGCATTTT.